These T cell receptor beta chains were read from a single sample in a study of cytomegalovirus exposure and HLA in healthy donors. TCRdb's table, derived via immunoSEQ multiplex PCR, lists solely in-frame clones and lacks some. The sample has 150,000 to 200,000 clones; around 80% are singletons. Sequences were obtained from PBMCs. The receptor set was obtained from a boy aged 2-15 years in good health and CMV-seronegative. The CDR3 runs from the conserved cysteine through the conserved F or W. Fields, in order: clone size, D gene, V gene, J gene, CDR3 protein, CDR3 DNA. A D gene is named only where the DNA matches it firmly. The size of a clone is reported for some rows only, either as once, few or many, or as a class for expanded clones.

-,TRBD1,TRBV10-3,TRBJ1-6,CAISAGDRYNSPLHF,TGTGCCATCAGTGCCGGGGACAGATATAATTCACCCCTCCACTTT
-,TRBD1,TRBV9,TRBJ2-5,CASSAFDRAQETQYF,TGTGCCAGCAGCGCATTCGACAGGGCCCAAGAGACCCAGTACTTC
-,-,TRBV21-1,TRBJ1-2,CASSKVCDSYYGYTF,TGTGCCAGCAGCAAAGTGTGCGACAGTTACTATGGCTACACCTTC
-,TRBD2,TRBV9,TRBJ2-3,CASSPQMLAGGLSSTDTQYF,TGTGCCAGCAGCCCACAAATGCTAGCGGGGGGGCTATCTAGCACAGATACGCAGTATTTT
-,-,TRBV10-3,TRBJ1-1,CAISEEGLNTEAFF,TGTGCCATCAGTGAGGAGGGTTTGAACACTGAAGCTTTCTTT
-,TRBD1,TRBV6-1,TRBJ2-2,CASSEPGGLNTGELFF,TGTGCCAGCAGTGAACCAGGGGGCCTAAACACCGGGGAGCTGTTTTTT
-,-,TRBV7-9,TRBJ1-2,CASSLDQGSYGYTF,TGTGCCAGCAGCTTAGATCAGGGTTCCTATGGCTACACCTTC
few,TRBD1,TRBV4-1,TRBJ2-5,CASIQGTVVETQYF,TGCGCCAGCATCCAAGGGACAGTGGTTGAGACCCAGTACTTC
-,-,TRBV27,TRBJ1-3,CASSFLPIGGGNTIYF,TGTGCCAGCAGTTTCCTTCCCATAGGGGGTGGAAACACCATATATTTT
few,TRBD1,TRBV11-2,TRBJ2-3,CASNFGTGGGTDTQYF,TGTGCCAGCAACTTTGGGACAGGGGGGGGTACAGATACGCAGTATTTT
-,TRBD1,TRBV6-5,TRBJ2-2,CASSKGQGAYGELFF,TGTGCCAGCAGTAAGGGACAGGGGGCATACGGGGAGCTGTTTTTT
-,TRBD2,TRBV5-1,TRBJ2-3,CASSLDPTSGGTDTQYF,TGCGCCAGCAGCTTGGACCCGACTAGCGGGGGAACAGATACGCAGTATTTT
few,-,TRBV5-1,TRBJ2-3,CASRRESLPDTQYF,TGCGCCAGCAGGAGGGAGAGTCTACCGGATACGCAGTATTTT
-,TRBD1,TRBV5-1,TRBJ2-7,CASSATKPGQGSYEQYF,TGCGCCAGCAGCGCCACGAAACCGGGACAGGGATCCTACGAGCAGTACTTC
-,TRBD2,TRBV5-1,TRBJ2-1,CASTPGGSEQFF,TGCGCCAGCACTCCGGGAGGGAGCGAGCAGTTCTTC
few,-,TRBV7-8,TRBJ1-1,CASSSTHIGTEAFF,TGTGCCAGCAGCTCGACTCATATTGGTACTGAAGCTTTCTTT
-,TRBD2,TRBV6-1,TRBJ2-1,CAIQTSGGTGGFF,TGTGCCATCCAGACTAGCGGAGGGACTGGGGGGTTCTTC
once,TRBD1,TRBV5-1,TRBJ2-5,CASSRDRYQETQYF,TGCGCCAGCAGCCGGGACAGATACCAAGAGACCCAGTACTTC
-,-,TRBV15,TRBJ2-1,CATSFEGNEQFF,TGTGCCACCAGCTTCGAGGGAAATGAGCAGTTCTTC
-,-,TRBV6-6,TRBJ2-3,CASSYGRKYTDTQYF,TGTGCCAGCAGTTACGGCAGGAAATACACAGATACGCAGTATTTT
few,-,TRBV30,TRBJ1-2,CAWSVLSRGYTF,TGTGCCTGGAGTGTACTATCTCGTGGCTACACCTTC
-,TRBD1,TRBV5-4,TRBJ2-2,CASSPIGGANTGELFF,TGTGCCAGCAGCCCTATAGGGGGCGCGAACACCGGGGAGCTGTTTTTT
-,-,TRBV6-1,TRBJ2-2,CASSEWGRGVPGELFF,TGTGCCAGCAGTGAATGGGGCAGGGGCGTACCCGGGGAGCTGTTTTTT
-,TRBD1,TRBV4-3,TRBJ2-2,CASSQGGQGAPGELFF,TGCGCCAGCAGCCAAGGTGGACAGGGGGCCCCCGGGGAGCTGTTTTTT
-,TRBD2,TRBV4-3,TRBJ2-7,CASSATSGSYEQYF,TGCGCCAGCAGCGCCACTAGCGGGAGCTACGAGCAGTACTTC
-,-,TRBV6-1,TRBJ2-7,CASSEPKTTRDMTSYEQYF,TGTGCCAGCAGTGAACCTAAGACCACCCGGGACATGACTTCCTACGAGCAGTACTTC
-,-,TRBV19,TRBJ1-6,CASSIRGIDSPLHF,TGTGCCAGTAGTATCCGAGGAATCGATTCACCCCTCCACTTT
-,-,TRBV10-3,TRBJ2-7,CAISQQMNPYEQYF,TGTGCCATCAGTCAACAAATGAATCCCTACGAGCAGTACTTC
-,TRBD2,TRBV7-2,TRBJ2-3,CARGKTSGGATDTQYF,TGTGCCAGGGGGAAGACTAGCGGGGGGGCCACAGATACGCAGTATTTT
-,-,TRBV5-1,TRBJ1-6,CASSPRVTGVNSPLHF,TGCGCCAGCAGCCCCAGGGTGACTGGTGTTAATTCACCCCTCCACTTT
-,TRBD1,TRBV5-8,TRBJ1-6,CASGTGPNSPLHF,TGTGCCAGCGGGACAGGGCCTAATTCACCCCTCCACTTT
-,-,TRBV29-1,TRBJ1-1,CSATRGIGEAFF,TGCAGCGCGACCAGGGGTATCGGTGAAGCTTTCTTT
-,-,TRBV15,TRBJ2-7,CATSRAFSGGEQYF,TGTGCCACCAGCAGGGCTTTCTCTGGCGGCGAGCAGTACTTC
-,TRBD2,TRBV30,TRBJ2-1,CAWSWTRVNEQFF,TGTGCCTGGAGTTGGACTAGGGTCAATGAGCAGTTCTTC
once,TRBD1,TRBV4-2,TRBJ1-4,CASSQPGQGLGNEKLFF,TGTGCCAGCAGCCAGCCGGGACAGGGTTTAGGTAATGAAAAACTGTTTTTT
-,TRBD2,TRBV6-4,TRBJ2-3,CASLPITTSSSTDTQYF,TGTGCCAGCCTCCCCATTACGACTAGCTCTAGCACAGATACGCAGTATTTT
-,-,TRBV2,TRBJ2-1,CASSEYALSSYNEQFF,TGTGCCAGCAGTGAATACGCACTGAGCTCCTACAATGAGCAGTTCTTC
once,-,TRBV18,TRBJ1-5,CASSPAGKQPQHF,TGTGCCAGCTCACCGGCGGGGAAGCAGCCCCAGCATTTT
-,-,TRBV5-1,TRBJ2-7,CASSPRVGEQYF,TGCGCCAGCAGCCCCAGGGTGGGCGAGCAGTACTTC
-,TRBD1,TRBV11-2,TRBJ1-2,CASSLAGDRGYGYTF,TGTGCCAGCAGCTTAGCCGGGGACAGGGGCTATGGCTACACCTTC
once,-,TRBV7-9,TRBJ2-2,CASSQDSDTGELFF,TGTGCCAGCAGCCAGGACAGCGATACCGGGGAGCTGTTTTTT
once,TRBD2,TRBV11-1,TRBJ2-7,CASSFRPSAGGLYGEQYF,TGTGCCAGCAGCTTTAGGCCCTCGGCGGGAGGGCTTTACGGCGAGCAGTACTTC
-,TRBD1,TRBV6-5,TRBJ1-4,CASSYGDRPNEKLFF,TGTGCCAGCAGTTACGGGGACAGACCTAATGAAAAACTGTTTTTT
few,TRBD2,TRBV5-8,TRBJ2-1,CASSFGLAGGEEQFF,TGTGCCAGCAGCTTCGGTCTAGCGGGAGGAGAGGAGCAGTTCTTC
-,-,TRBV28,TRBJ1-1,CASPPPKQGRRMNTEAFF,TGTGCCAGCCCTCCGCCCAAACAGGGTAGGAGGATGAACACTGAAGCTTTCTTT
-,-,TRBV19,TRBJ1-2,CASSIGGSQYGYTF,TGTGCCAGTAGTATAGGAGGGAGCCAATATGGCTACACCTTC
once,TRBD1,TRBV6-6,TRBJ2-4,CASNDPGGLAKNIQYF,TGTGCCAGCAATGACCCAGGGGGCCTGGCCAAAAACATTCAGTACTTC
-,TRBD1,TRBV5-1,TRBJ1-2,CASSLDQGDYGYTF,TGCGCCAGCAGCTTGGACCAGGGGGACTATGGCTACACCTTC
-,TRBD1,TRBV4-3,TRBJ1-2,CASSQELDRGRRDGYTF,TGCGCCAGCAGCCAAGAGCTGGACAGGGGGCGCAGGGATGGCTACACCTTC
-,-,TRBV2,TRBJ1-1,CASSLYTEAFF,TGTGCCAGCAGTCTATACACTGAAGCTTTCTTT